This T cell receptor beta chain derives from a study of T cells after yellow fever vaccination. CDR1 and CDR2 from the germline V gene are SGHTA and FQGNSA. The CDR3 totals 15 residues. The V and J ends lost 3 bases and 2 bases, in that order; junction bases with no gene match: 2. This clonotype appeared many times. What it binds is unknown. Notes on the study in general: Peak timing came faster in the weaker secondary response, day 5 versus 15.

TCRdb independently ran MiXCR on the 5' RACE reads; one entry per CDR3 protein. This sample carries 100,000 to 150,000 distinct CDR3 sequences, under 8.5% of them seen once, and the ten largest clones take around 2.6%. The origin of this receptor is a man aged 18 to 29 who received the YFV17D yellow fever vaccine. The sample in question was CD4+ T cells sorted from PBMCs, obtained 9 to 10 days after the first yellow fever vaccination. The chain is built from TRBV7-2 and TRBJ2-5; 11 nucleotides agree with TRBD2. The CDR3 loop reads CASSFGTSGQETQYF. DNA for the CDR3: TGTGCCAGCAGCTTCGGGACTAGCGGACAAGAGACCCAGTACTTC.